This record covers a single T cell receptor beta chain. Per germline, CDR1 SGHRS and CDR2 YFSETQ. The CDR3 contains 15 residues. Trimming removed 0 bases from V and 5 bases from J; junction bases left unmatched: 7. Authors' methods: Quantification of nucleated cells was approximated via reference gene primer amplification. This table comes from immunoSEQ multiplex PCR, and its TCRdb copy is limited to in-frame clones, with some not included. V, J and clone size were drawn from that table, and D and trimming were deduced from the DNA. The table shows some 700,000 clones, with about 90% occurring only once. These data are taken from a study of blood T cell repertoires in COVID-19. In the study overall: The origin of the acute and convalescent COVID-19 samples was the United States, Italy and Spain. From T cells, B-cell-depleted T cells, or PBMCs came the material, which was cDNA or gDNA.

The sample comprised peripheral blood. The source is a woman aged 18-29 years with acute or convalescent COVID-19. The chain links TRBV5-1 to TRBJ1-1; 7 nucleotides align to TRBD1. This CDR3 reads CASSLGDRVYTEAFF. In nucleotides, the CDR3 is TGCGCCAGCAGCTTGGGCGACAGGGTGTATACTGAAGCTTTCTTT.